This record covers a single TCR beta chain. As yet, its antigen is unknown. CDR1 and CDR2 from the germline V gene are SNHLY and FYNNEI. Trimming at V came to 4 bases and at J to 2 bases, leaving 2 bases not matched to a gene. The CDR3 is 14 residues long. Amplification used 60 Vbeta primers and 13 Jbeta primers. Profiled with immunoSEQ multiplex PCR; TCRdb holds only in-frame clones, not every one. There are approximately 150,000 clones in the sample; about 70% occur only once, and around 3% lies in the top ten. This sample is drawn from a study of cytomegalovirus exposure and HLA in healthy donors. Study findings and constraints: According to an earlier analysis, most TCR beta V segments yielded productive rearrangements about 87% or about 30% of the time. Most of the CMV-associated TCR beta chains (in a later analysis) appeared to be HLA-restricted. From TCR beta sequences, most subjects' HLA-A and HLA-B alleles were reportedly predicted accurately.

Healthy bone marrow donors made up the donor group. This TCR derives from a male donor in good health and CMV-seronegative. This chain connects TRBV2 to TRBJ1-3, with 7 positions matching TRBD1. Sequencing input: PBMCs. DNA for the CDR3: TGTGCCAGCAGTGCTGACAGGGCTGGAAACACCATATATTTT. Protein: CASSADRAGNTIYF.